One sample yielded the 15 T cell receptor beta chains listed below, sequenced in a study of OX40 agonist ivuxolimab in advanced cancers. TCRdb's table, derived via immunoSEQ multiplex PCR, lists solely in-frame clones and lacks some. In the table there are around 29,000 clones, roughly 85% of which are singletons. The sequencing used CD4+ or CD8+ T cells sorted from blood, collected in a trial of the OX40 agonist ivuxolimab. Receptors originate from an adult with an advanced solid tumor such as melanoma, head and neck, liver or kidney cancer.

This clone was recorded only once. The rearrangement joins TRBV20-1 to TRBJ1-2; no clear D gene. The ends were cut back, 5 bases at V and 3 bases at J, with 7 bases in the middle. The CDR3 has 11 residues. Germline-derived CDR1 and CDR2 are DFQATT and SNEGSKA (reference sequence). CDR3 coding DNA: TGCAGTGCTGGAGTTTACTATGGCTACACCTTC. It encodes CSAGVYYGYTF.

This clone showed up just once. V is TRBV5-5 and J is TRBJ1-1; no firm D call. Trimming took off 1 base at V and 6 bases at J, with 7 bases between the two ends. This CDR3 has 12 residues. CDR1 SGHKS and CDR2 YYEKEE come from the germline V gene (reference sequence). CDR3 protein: CASSLSEAEAFF. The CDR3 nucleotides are TGTGCCAGCAGCTTGTCGGAGGCTGAAGCTTTCTTT.

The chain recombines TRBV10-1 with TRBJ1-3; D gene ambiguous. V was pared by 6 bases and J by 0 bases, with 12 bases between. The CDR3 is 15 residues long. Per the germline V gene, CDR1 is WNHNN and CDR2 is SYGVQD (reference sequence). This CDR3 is CASRALANSGNTIYF. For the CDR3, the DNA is TGCGCCAGCAGGGCTCTGGCGAACTCTGGAAACACCATATATTTT.

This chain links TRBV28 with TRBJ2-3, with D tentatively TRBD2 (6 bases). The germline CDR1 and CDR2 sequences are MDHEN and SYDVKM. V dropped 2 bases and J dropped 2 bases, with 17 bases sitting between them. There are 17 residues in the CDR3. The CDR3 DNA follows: TGTGCCAGCAGTTTACTCGCTGGAGGGGCCAACACAGATACGCAGTATTTT. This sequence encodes CASSLLAGGANTDTQYF.

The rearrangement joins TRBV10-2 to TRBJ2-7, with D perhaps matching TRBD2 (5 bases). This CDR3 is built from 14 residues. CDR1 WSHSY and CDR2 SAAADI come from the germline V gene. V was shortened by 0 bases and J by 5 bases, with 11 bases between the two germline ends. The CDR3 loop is CASSESPGLDEQYF. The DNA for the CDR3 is TGCGCCAGCAGTGAGTCCCCGGGGTTGGACGAGCAGTACTTC.

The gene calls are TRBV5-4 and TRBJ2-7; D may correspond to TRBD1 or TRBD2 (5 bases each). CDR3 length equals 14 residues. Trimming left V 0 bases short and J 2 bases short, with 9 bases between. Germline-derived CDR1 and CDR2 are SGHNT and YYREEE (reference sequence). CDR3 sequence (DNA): TGTGCCAGCAGCTTGGGGGACGCTGCCTACGAGCAGTACTTC. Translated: CASSLGDAAYEQYF.

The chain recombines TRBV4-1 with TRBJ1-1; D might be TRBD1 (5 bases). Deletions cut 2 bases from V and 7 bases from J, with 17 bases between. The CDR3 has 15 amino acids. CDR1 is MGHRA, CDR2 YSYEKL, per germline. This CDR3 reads CASSQTGGGGSEAFF. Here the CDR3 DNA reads TGCGCCAGCAGCCAAACCGGGGGGGGAGGGAGTGAAGCTTTCTTT.

CDR3 in DNA: TGCGCCAGCAGCCAACAGGCGGTCAGGAAAGAGACCCAGTACTTC. This sequence encodes CASSQQAVRKETQYF. The chain couples TRBV4-1 to TRBJ2-5; D is undetermined. V lost 2 bases and J 3 bases, leaving 13 bases between the germline ends. The germline V gene encodes CDR1 MGHRA and CDR2 YSYEKL. There are 15 residues in the CDR3.

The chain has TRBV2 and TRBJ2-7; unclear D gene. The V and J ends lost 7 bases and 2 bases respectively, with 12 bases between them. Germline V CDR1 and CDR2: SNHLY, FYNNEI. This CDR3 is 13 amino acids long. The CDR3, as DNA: TGTGCCAGCAACCCGGAGAAACCCTACGAGCAGTACTTC. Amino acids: CASNPEKPYEQYF.

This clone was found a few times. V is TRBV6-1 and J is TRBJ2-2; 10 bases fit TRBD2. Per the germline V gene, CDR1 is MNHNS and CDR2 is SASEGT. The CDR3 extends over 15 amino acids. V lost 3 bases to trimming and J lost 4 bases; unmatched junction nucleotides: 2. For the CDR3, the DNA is TGTGCCAGCAGTGAGGTAGCGGGGGGCACCGGGGAGCTGTTTTTT. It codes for CASSEVAGGTGELFF.

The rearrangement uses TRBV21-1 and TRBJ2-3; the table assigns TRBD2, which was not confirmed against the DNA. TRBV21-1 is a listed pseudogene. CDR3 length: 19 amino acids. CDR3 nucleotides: TGTGCCAGCAGCAAAGAAGAGCGGGGTCACGTACTAAGCACAGATACGCAGTATTTT. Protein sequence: CASSKEERGHVLSTDTQYF.

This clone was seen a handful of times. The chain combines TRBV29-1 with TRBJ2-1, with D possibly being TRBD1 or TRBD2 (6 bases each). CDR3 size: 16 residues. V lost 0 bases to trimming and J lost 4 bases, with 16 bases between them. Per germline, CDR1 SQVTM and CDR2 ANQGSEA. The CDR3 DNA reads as TGCAGCGTTGAAGACCGGGGGACATTCCTTTACAATGAGCAGTTCTTC. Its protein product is CSVEDRGTFLYNEQFF.

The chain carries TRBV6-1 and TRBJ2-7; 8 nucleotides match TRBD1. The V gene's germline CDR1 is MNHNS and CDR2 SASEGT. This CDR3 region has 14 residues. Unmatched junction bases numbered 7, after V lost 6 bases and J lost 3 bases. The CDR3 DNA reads TGTGCCAGCAGCGTTTCAGGGGGCGTCTACGAGCAGTACTTC. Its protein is CASSVSGGVYEQYF.

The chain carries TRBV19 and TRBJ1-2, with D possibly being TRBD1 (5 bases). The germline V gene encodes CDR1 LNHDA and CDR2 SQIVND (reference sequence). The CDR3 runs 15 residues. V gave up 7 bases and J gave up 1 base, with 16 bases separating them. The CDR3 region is CASTPFPGNNYGYTF. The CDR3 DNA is TGTGCCAGTACCCCCTTCCCAGGGAATAACTATGGCTACACCTTC.

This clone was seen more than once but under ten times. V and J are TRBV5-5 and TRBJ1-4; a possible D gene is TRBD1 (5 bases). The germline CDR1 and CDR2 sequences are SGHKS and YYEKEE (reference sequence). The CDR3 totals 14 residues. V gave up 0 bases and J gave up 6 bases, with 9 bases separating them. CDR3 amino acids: CASSLVWGDEKLFF. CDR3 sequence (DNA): TGTGCCAGCAGCTTGGTTTGGGGGGATGAAAAACTGTTTTTT.